These 22 T cell receptor beta chains came from one sample sequenced in a study of shared clonotypes between healthy human individuals. Measured with immunoSEQ multiplex PCR; TCRdb has only the in-frame clones, and not every one. The data show approximately 500,000 clones, with roughly 78% seen just once and roughly 13% held by the top ten. The sample consisted of PBMCs. The receptor set was obtained from a woman aged 40 to 50 in good health. Some clones in this sample may be carry-over from other donors' samples.

The chain uses TRBV25-1 and TRBJ2-1; 8 positions match TRBD1. The germline gives CDR1 MGHDK, CDR2 SYGVNS. CDR3 length equals 14 residues. The V segment lost 9 bases and the J segment 8 bases; nucleotides outside the gene matches: 12. CDR3 residues: CASEDRGSGDEQFF. The CDR3 DNA reads TGTGCCAGTGAAGACAGGGGCTCTGGGGATGAGCAGTTCTTC.

As concerns this clone: A junction end diverges from the germline sequence, so it may reflect a read error. The V call is TRBV7-7, the J call TRBJ2-1, with 10 bases lining up with TRBD2. Germline-derived CDR1 and CDR2 are SSHAT and FNYEAQ (reference sequence). The CDR3 contains 16 residues. CDR3 residues: CASSLGTSGKVNEQFF. CDR3 in DNA: TGTGCTAGCAGCTTAGGAACTAGCGGGAAGGTAAATGAGCAGTTCTTC.

The chain recombines TRBV29-1 with TRBJ1-1; 7 positions agree with TRBD1. V lost 7 bases to trimming and J lost 1 base; unmatched junction nucleotides: 12. CDR1 SQVTM and CDR2 ANQGSEA come from the germline V gene. This CDR3 has 15 amino acids. The CDR3 nucleotides read TGCAGCGCCACCGGAAAGACAGGGAGGAACACTGAAGCTTTCTTT. This translates into CSATGKTGRNTEAFF.

The chain employs TRBV28 and TRBJ2-5; 7 bases match TRBD1. The V segment lost 5 bases and the J segment 2 bases; nucleotides outside the gene matches: 11. The CDR3 has 16 amino acids. The germline V gene has CDR1 MDHEN and CDR2 SYDVKM. DNA of the CDR3: TGTGCCAGCAGTACCTCCGGGACAGAAGTACAAGAGACCCAGTACTTC. Amino acids: CASSTSGTEVQETQYF.

V gene TRBV5-4 combines with J gene TRBJ2-3; D is perhaps TRBD2 (5 bases). V lost 1 base, J lost 5 bases, and 11 bases lay in between. The CDR3 has 14 amino acids. CDR1 is SGHNT and CDR2 is YYREEE in the germline V gene (reference sequence). The CDR3 nucleotides read TGTGCCAGCAGCTTGCTATTAGCGCAAGATACGCAGTATTTT. It is translated as CASSLLLAQDTQYF. The full variable domain, with the rest looked up from reference TRBV5-4 and TRBJ2-3, is ETGVTQSPTHLIKTRGQQVTLRCSSQSGHNTVSWYQQALGQGPQFIFQYYREEENGRGNFPPRFSGLQFPNYSSELNVNALELDDSALYLCASSLLLAQDTQYFGPGTRLTVL.

This clone was seen at least ten times. This sequence joins TRBV5-1 and TRBJ2-2, with D tentatively TRBD2 (5 bases). The CDR3 spans 15 residues. Between the trimmed V and J ends, which lost 2 bases and 5 bases, there was a span of 13 bases. Germline V lookup: CDR1 SGHRS, CDR2 YFSETQ. The CDR3 here is CASSLRTGMTGELFF. Written as DNA, the CDR3 is TGCGCCAGCAGCTTAAGGACTGGAATGACCGGGGAGCTGTTTTTT.

This clone was detected once. The V and J genes are TRBV7-9 and TRBJ1-6, with D possibly matching TRBD1 (5 bases). CDR3 length: 12 amino acids. In germline, CDR1 is SEHNR, CDR2 FQNEAQ (reference sequence). V dropped 2 bases and J dropped 11 bases, with 7 bases sitting between them. DNA for the CDR3: TGTGCCAGCAGCTTACCACAGGCACCCCTCCACTTT. This encodes CASSLPQAPLHF.

Comment on this clone: The identical CDR3 is also encoded by other nucleotide sequences in the sample. The chain uses TRBV20-1 and TRBJ2-1, with no clear D. The CDR3 consists of 10 residues. V shed 3 bases and J shed 6 bases, with 3 bases lying between them. Germline loops: CDR1 DFQATT, CDR2 SNEGSKA (reference sequence). This CDR3 reads CSARLNEQFF. The CDR3 DNA follows: TGCAGTGCTAGGCTCAATGAGCAGTTCTTC.

The J gene is TRBJ2-3, the V gene TRBV5-1; D gene uncertain. Looked up from germline, CDR1 is SGHRS and CDR2 is YFSETQ. Trimming left V 0 bases short and J 4 bases short, with 6 bases between. CDR3 length: 13 amino acids. The DNA for the CDR3 is TGCGCCAGCAGCTTGGAATGGCCAGATACGCAGTATTTT. Residues: CASSLEWPDTQYF.

This clone showed up just once. The chain carries TRBV19 and TRBJ1-2, with 7 bases aligning to TRBD1. CDR1 LNHDA and CDR2 SQIVND come from the germline V gene (reference sequence). V dropped 5 bases and J dropped 4; count of bases not matched to a gene: 10. This CDR3 is built from 15 residues. The CDR3 nucleotides read TGTGCCAGTAGTGAGGACAGGTCCTGGGGCTATGGCTACACCTTC. Protein: CASSEDRSWGYGYTF.

The rearrangement links TRBV10-2 to TRBJ2-2; tentative D call: TRBD1 (6 bases). This CDR3 comprises 17 residues. The germline gives CDR1 WSHSY, CDR2 SAAADI. Trimming stripped 0 bases from V and 4 bases from J, with 15 bases between. The CDR3 DNA follows: TGCGCCAGCAGTGAGTCGGGGGCGCCGGGGAGCACCGGGGAGCTGTTTTTT. Amino acid sequence: CASSESGAPGSTGELFF.

This clone was seen just once. The CDR3 DNA reads as TGTGCCAGCAGCCAAGAACAGTACAATGAGCAGTTCTTC. Amino acids: CASSQEQYNEQFF. The chain has TRBV14 and TRBJ2-1; unclear D gene. The CDR3 contains 13 residues. V lost 0 bases and J lost 4, with 4 bases in between. The V gene's germline CDR1 is SGHDN and CDR2 FVKESK.

The chain carries TRBV9 and TRBJ2-1; TRBD2 matches 11 bases. CDR1 and CDR2 (germline): SGDLS, YYNGEE. The CDR3 totals 14 residues. The trim removed 4 bases at V and 15 bases at J, leaving 12 bases unmatched. The CDR3 DNA sequence: TGTGCCAGCAGCCCTCAGGTGGGACTAGCGGTTGTGTTCTTC. This translates into CASSPQVGLAVVFF.

V is TRBV5-1 and J is TRBJ1-4, with a tentative D call TRBD1 (5 bases). The CDR3 runs 14 residues. Germline V gene data show CDR1 as SGHRS and CDR2 as YFSETQ. V was trimmed by 3 bases and J by 6 bases, leaving 12 bases between them. CDR3 in amino acids: CASSSPDMDEKLFF. The CDR3 DNA sequence: TGCGCCAGCAGCTCCCCGGACATGGATGAAAAACTGTTTTTT.

Notes on this clone: Other DNA sequences in the sample encode the same CDR3. This sequence joins TRBV9 and TRBJ2-1; TRBD2 matches at 9 bases. Germline CDR1 is SGDLS and CDR2 is YYNGEE. This CDR3 is built from 16 residues. J gave up 4 bases and V 0 bases, and 5 bases lay outside the gene matches. Here the CDR3 DNA reads TGTGCCAGCAGCGTAGGGGGTAGCGGGAGTTACAATGAGCAGTTCTTC. It is translated as CASSVGGSGSYNEQFF.

This clone is a singleton in its sample. The chain is built from TRBV9 and TRBJ1-6; D possibly corresponds to TRBD1 (5 bases). Germline V CDR1 and CDR2: SGDLS, YYNGEE. This CDR3 has 14 residues. With 3 bases removed from V and 7 bases from J, the gap between germline ends came to 11 bases. The CDR3 DNA is TGTGCCAGCAGCGCACAGGTTGGGAATTCACCCCTCCACTTT. Amino acid sequence: CASSAQVGNSPLHF.

J is TRBJ2-1 and V is TRBV5-4; 11 positions agree with TRBD1. J was trimmed by 8 bases and V by 9 bases; bases with no gene match: 10. This CDR3 is built from 14 residues. The germline V gene encodes CDR1 SGHNT and CDR2 YYREEE (reference sequence). For the CDR3, the DNA is TGTGCCACACGACTTGGACAGGGGGCGGATGAGCAGTTCTTC. It codes for CATRLGQGADEQFF. Filled out from reference TRBV5-4 and TRBJ2-1, the complete variable domain reads ETGVTQSPTHLIKTRGQQVTLRCSSQSGHNTVSWYQQALGQGPQFIFQYYREEENGRGNFPPRFSGLQFPNYSSELNVNALELDDSALYLCATRLGQGADEQFFGPGTRLTVL.

Only a few counts were recorded for this clone. V gene TRBV7-8 combines with J gene TRBJ2-5, with TRBD2 matching 7 bases. Germline loops: CDR1 SGHVS, CDR2 FQNEAQ. The CDR3 totals 12 residues. Unmatched junction bases numbered 1, after V lost 5 bases and J lost 4 bases. For the CDR3, the DNA is TGTGCCAGCAGCAGACTAGCAGAGACCCAGTACTTC. It yields the protein CASSRLAETQYF.

The rearrangement links TRBV4-3 to TRBJ1-2; D gene ambiguous. Trimming shortened V by 0 bases and J by 8 bases, and 4 bases separated the two germline ends. CDR3 size: 11 residues. CDR1 is LGHNA and CDR2 is YSLEER in the germline V gene. The CDR3 bases are TGCGCCAGCAGCCAAGAGTTGGGCTACACCTTC. Protein sequence: CASSQELGYTF.

This rearrangement joins TRBV27 to TRBJ2-7; D may be TRBD1 or TRBD2 (5 bases each). CDR1 MNHEY and CDR2 SMNVEV come from the germline V gene (reference sequence). Trimming took off 10 bases at V and 5 bases at J, with 12 bases between the two ends. This CDR3 has 11 residues. For the CDR3, the DNA is TGTGCCACCGGTCAGGGAGACGAGCAGTACTTC. This gives the protein CATGQGDEQYF.

This clone was seen many times. CDR3 region: CASSLIGGRSDTQYF. The CDR3 bases are TGTGCCAGCAGCTTGATCGGAGGGAGATCAGATACGCAGTATTTT. The chain has TRBV11-2 and TRBJ2-3; possibly TRBD2 for D (6 bases). There are 15 residues in the CDR3. Germline values: CDR1 SGHAT, CDR2 FQNNGV. The V end lost 3 bases, the J end lost 4 bases, and 14 bases lay between the germline ends.

This clone appeared a few times. The sample holds other DNA sequences that translate to the same CDR3. The chain joins TRBV30 to TRBJ2-7; possible D gene TRBD1, 5 bases. The CDR3 runs 11 residues. The V and J ends lost 3 bases and 4 bases respectively, with 7 bases between them. Germline V gene sequence: CDR1 GTSNPN, CDR2 SVGIG (reference sequence). The DNA of the CDR3 is TGTGCCTGGAGGGACAATTACGAGCAGTACTTC. Its translation: CAWRDNYEQYF.